Presented here are 15 T cell receptor beta chains from one specimen sequenced in a study of cytomegalovirus exposure and HLA in healthy donors. Vbeta (60) and Jbeta (13) primers were used in the PCR. Some clones are missing from TCRdb's copy, which holds only in-frame ones; the method was immunoSEQ multiplex PCR. The table includes around 180,000 clones, around nine tenths detected once. The material sequenced was PBMCs. The receptors stem from a woman younger than 35 in good health and CMV-seronegative.

The chain has TRBV7-2 and TRBJ2-5, with 11 nucleotides matching TRBD2. After removal of 5 bases from V and 3 bases from J, the junction contained 8 bases not matched to a gene. The CDR3 spans 16 residues. Germline V CDR1 and CDR2: SGHTA, FQGNSA. CDR3 region: CASSVVAGGPKETQYF. CDR3 in DNA: TGTGCCAGCAGCGTAGTAGCGGGGGGGCCTAAAGAGACCCAGTACTTC.

The chain uses TRBV5-1 and TRBJ1-6; D is undetermined. Germline V lookup: CDR1 SGHRS, CDR2 YFSETQ. V lost 0 bases, J lost 9 bases, and 13 bases lay in between. This CDR3 region has 15 residues. CDR3 bases: TGCGCCAGCAGCTTGGAGGAGGGTAGTGGTTCACCCCTCCACTTT. It specifies CASSLEEGSGSPLHF.

The chain carries TRBV25-1 and TRBJ2-3, with a tentative D call TRBD1 (5 bases). The CDR3 spans 15 residues. Germline CDR1 reads MGHDK; CDR2 reads SYGVNS. Trimming removed 1 base from V and 6 bases from J, with 14 bases in between. The CDR3 protein is CASSEFTGGLDTQYF. The CDR3 nucleotides are TGTGCCAGCAGTGAATTTACAGGTGGATTGGATACGCAGTATTTT. The full variable domain, completed using reference TRBV25-1 and TRBJ2-3, is EADIYQTPRYLVIGTGKKITLECSQTMGHDKMYWYQQDPGMELHLIHYSYGVNSTEKGDLSSESTVSRIRTEHFPLTLESARPSHTSQYLCASSEFTGGLDTQYFGPGTRLTVL.

The chain recombines TRBV2 with TRBJ1-5, with D uncertain. CDR1 is SNHLY, CDR2 FYNNEI, per germline. The CDR3 loop spans 13 amino acids. V lost 9 bases and J 2 bases, leaving 11 bases between the germline ends. The CDR3, as DNA: TGTGCCAGATCTGAGCCGGGCAATCAGCCCCAGCATTTT. Its translation: CARSEPGNQPQHF.

V and J are TRBV11-2 and TRBJ2-7; D unclear. CDR3 size: 14 residues. Germline values: CDR1 SGHAT, CDR2 FQNNGV. V lost 0 bases, J lost 0 bases, and 6 bases lay in between. In DNA form, the CDR3 reads TGTGCCAGCAGCTTAGATCCCTCCTCCTACGAGCAGTACTTC. This translates into CASSLDPSSYEQYF.

This chain links TRBV2 with TRBJ2-7; no firm D call. This CDR3 is built from 13 residues. Germline assignment: CDR1 SNHLY and CDR2 FYNNEI. Trimming removed 3 bases from V and 0 bases from J, with 6 bases in between. This CDR3 reads CASSEMSSYEQYF. The CDR3 nucleotides are TGTGCCAGCAGTGAGATGAGCTCCTACGAGCAGTACTTC. Together with reference TRBV2 and TRBJ2-7, the CDR3 gives the full variable domain: EPEVTQTPSHQVTQMGQEVILRCVPISNHLYFYWYRQILGQKVEFLVSFYNNEISEKSEIFDDQFSVERPDGSNFTLKIRSTKLEDSAMYFCASSEMSSYEQYFGPGTRLTVT.

The CDR3 DNA is TGTGCCACCTCCCCGGGCGGGGGGCAGGATGAAAAACTGTTTTTT. This encodes CATSPGGGQDEKLFF. The chain links TRBV19 to TRBJ1-4; TRBD1 might be the D (6 bases). Looked up from germline, CDR1 is LNHDA and CDR2 is SQIVND (reference sequence). This CDR3 has 15 residues. V lost 10 bases to trimming and J lost 6 bases, with 21 bases between them.

The V call is TRBV28, the J call TRBJ2-7, with TRBD1 identical over 8 bases. CDR3 size: 14 residues. The germline V gene has CDR1 MDHEN and CDR2 SYDVKM. Germline trimming cut 3 bases from V and 2 bases from J; bases unmatched to any gene: 3. This CDR3 is CASSFGTGTYEQYF. DNA for the CDR3: TGTGCCAGCAGTTTTGGGACAGGCACCTACGAGCAGTACTTC. The full variable domain, rest sourced from reference TRBV28 and TRBJ2-7, is DVKVTQSSRYLVKRTGEKVFLECVQDMDHENMFWYRQDPGLGLRLIYFSYDVKMKEKGDIPEGYSVSREKKERFSLILESASTNQTSMYLCASSFGTGTYEQYFGPGTRLTVT.

The chain links TRBV25-1 to TRBJ1-3; D call uncertain. Germline V gene sequence: CDR1 MGHDK, CDR2 SYGVNS. The CDR3 has 15 residues. Trimming pared 6 bases from V and 0 bases from J, leaving 12 bases between. The CDR3 coding sequence is TGTGCCAGCAGCGGGGTGAGGGACTCTGGAAACACCATATATTTT. Translating it yields CASSGVRDSGNTIYF.

To note about this clone: Other DNA sequences in the same sample also yield this CDR3. The gene calls are TRBV7-6 and TRBJ2-2; D is possibly TRBD2 (5 bases). The CDR3 consists of 15 residues. V lost 3 bases to trimming and J lost 5 bases, with 13 bases between them. Germline V gives CDR1 SGHVS, CDR2 FNYEAQ. The CDR3 region is CASSFGTSGTGELFF. The CDR3 DNA sequence: TGTGCCAGCAGCTTCGGTACCAGCGGTACCGGGGAGCTGTTTTTT.

V is TRBV7-2 and J is TRBJ2-3; D is unclear. V was shortened by 5 bases and J by 2 bases, with 8 bases between the two germline ends. This CDR3 has 13 residues. Per germline, CDR1 SGHTA and CDR2 FQGNSA. The DNA for the CDR3 is TGTGCCAGCAGCCCAACATTCACAGATACGCAGTATTTT. It specifies CASSPTFTDTQYF.

This clone was counted only a few times. The V gene is TRBV7-9, the J gene TRBJ2-7, with D maybe TRBD1 (6 bases). Germline CDR1 and CDR2: SEHNR and FQNEAQ (reference sequence). V dropped 6 bases and J dropped 6 bases, with 12 bases sitting between them. The CDR3 is 12 residues long. The CDR3 spells CASRSTGIEQYF. CDR3 DNA sequence: TGTGCCAGCAGGTCCACAGGGATCGAGCAGTACTTC.

The rearrangement links TRBV6-6 to TRBJ1-5; 7 nucleotides line up with TRBD1. This CDR3 contains 15 residues. Germline values: CDR1 MNHNY, CDR2 SVGAGI (reference sequence). Germline trimming cut 5 bases from V and 0 bases from J; bases unmatched to any gene: 4. CDR3 DNA sequence: TGTGCCAGCAGTCCAGGGGGGTATAGCAATCAGCCCCAGCATTTT. It codes for CASSPGGYSNQPQHF.

This chain uses TRBV9 with TRBJ1-2, with a tentative D call TRBD1 (6 bases). The CDR3 consists of 15 residues. Trimming removed 4 bases from V and 0 bases from J, with 13 bases in between. Germline CDR1 SGDLS, CDR2 YYNGEE. CDR3 loop: CASSPGGPANYGYTF. The CDR3, as DNA: TGTGCCAGCAGCCCCGGGGGGCCGGCTAACTATGGCTACACCTTC. The full variable domain, in which reference TRBV9 and TRBJ1-2 provide the parts outside the CDR3, is DSGVTQTPKHLITATGQRVTLRCSPRSGDLSVYWYQQSLDQGLQFLIQYYNGEERAKGNILERFSAQQFPDLHSELNLSSLELGDSALYFCASSPGGPANYGYTFGSGTRLTVV.

The chain joins TRBV30 to TRBJ1-6; possible D gene TRBD1, 6 bases. Germline CDR1 GTSNPN, CDR2 SVGIG (reference sequence). There are 15 residues in the CDR3. V lost 4 bases to trimming and J lost 7 bases, with 17 bases between them. For the CDR3, the DNA is TGTGCCTGGATCCCGGGACACCATTACAATTCACCCCTCCACTTT. Amino acid sequence: CAWIPGHHYNSPLHF.